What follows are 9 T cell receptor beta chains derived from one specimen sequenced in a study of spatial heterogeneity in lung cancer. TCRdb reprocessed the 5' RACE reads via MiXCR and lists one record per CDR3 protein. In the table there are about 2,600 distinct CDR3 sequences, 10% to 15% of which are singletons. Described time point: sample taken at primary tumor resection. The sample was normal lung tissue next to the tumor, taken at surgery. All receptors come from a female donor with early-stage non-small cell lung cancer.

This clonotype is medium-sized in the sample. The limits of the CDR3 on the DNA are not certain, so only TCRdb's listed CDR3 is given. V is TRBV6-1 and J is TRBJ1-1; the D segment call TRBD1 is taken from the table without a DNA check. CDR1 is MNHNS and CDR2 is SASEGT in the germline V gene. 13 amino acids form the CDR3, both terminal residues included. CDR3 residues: CASILGRNTEAFF.

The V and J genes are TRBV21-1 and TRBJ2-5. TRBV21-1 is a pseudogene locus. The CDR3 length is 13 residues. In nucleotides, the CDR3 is TGTGCCAGCAGCAGCCACAACGAAGAGACCCAGTACTTC. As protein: CASSSHNEETQYF.

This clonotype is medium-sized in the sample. CDR3 DNA sequence: TGCAGTGCTAGGTCCCGGGACAGGGGGGGCCACGAGCAGTACTTC. As protein: CSARSRDRGGHEQYF. The chain joins TRBV20-1 to TRBJ2-7, with TRBD1 identical over 11 bases. From germline, CDR1 is DFQATT and CDR2 SNEGSKA (reference sequence). The junction had 9 bases not matched to a gene; V was cut back by 3 bases and J by 5 bases. CDR3 length: 15 amino acids.

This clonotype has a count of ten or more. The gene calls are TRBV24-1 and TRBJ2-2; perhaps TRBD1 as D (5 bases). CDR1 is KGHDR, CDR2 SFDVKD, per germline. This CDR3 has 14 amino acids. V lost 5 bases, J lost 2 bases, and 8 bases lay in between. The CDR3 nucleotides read TGTGCCACCAGTGCCAGGGTCAACACCGGGGAGCTGTTTTTT. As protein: CATSARVNTGELFF.

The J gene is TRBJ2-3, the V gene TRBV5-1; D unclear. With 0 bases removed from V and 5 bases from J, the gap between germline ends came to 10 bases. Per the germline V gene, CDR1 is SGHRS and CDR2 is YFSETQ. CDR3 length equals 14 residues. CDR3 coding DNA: TGCGCCAGCAGCTTGGGGAGAACTGGAGATACGCAGTATTTT. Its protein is CASSLGRTGDTQYF.

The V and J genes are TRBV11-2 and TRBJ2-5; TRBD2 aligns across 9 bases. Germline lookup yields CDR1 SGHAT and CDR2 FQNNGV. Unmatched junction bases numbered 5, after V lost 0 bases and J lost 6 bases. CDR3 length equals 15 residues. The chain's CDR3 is CASSLESGRSQTQYF. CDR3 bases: TGTGCCAGCAGCTTAGAAAGCGGGAGGTCGCAGACCCAGTACTTC.

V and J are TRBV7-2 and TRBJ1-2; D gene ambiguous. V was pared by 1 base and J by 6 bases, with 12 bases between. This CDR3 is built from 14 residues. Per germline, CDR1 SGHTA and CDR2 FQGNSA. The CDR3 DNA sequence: TGTGCCAGCAGCTTAGTGTCTCAGCCAAATGGCTACACCTTC. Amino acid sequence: CASSLVSQPNGYTF.

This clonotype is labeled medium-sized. Written as DNA, the CDR3 is TGCAGTGCTAGAAGGGCTAGCGGGGGGGCCATCACAGATACGCAGTATTTT. This gives the protein CSARRASGGAITDTQYF. The V and J genes are TRBV20-1 and TRBJ2-3, with TRBD2 identical over 12 bases. The CDR3 is 17 amino acids. In germline, CDR1 is DFQATT, CDR2 SNEGSKA (reference sequence). V was pared by 2 bases and J by 2 bases, with 8 bases of the junction left unmatched.

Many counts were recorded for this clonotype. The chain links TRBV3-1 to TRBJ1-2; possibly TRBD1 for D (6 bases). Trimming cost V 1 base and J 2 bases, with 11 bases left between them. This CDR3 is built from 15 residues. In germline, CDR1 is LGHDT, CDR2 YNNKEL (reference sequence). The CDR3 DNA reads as TGTGCCAGCAGCCAAGTCGGGGGCCGGAACTATGGCTACACCTTC. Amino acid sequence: CASSQVGGRNYGYTF.